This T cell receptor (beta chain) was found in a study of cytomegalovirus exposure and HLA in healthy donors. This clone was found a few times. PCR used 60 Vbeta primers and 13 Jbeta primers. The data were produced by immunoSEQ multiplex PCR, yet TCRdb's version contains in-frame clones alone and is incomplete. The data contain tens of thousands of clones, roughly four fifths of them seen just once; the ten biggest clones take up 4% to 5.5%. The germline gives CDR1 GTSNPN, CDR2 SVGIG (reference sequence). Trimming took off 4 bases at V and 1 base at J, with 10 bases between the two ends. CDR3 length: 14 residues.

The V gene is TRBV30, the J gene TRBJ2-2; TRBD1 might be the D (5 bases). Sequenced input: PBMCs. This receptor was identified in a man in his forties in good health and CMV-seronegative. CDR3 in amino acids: CAWIRAENTGELFF. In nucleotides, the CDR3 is TGTGCCTGGATCAGGGCTGAGAACACCGGGGAGCTGTTTTTT.